The 28 T cell receptor beta chains below come from one sample, sequenced in a study of blood T cell repertoires in COVID-19. Produced via immunoSEQ multiplex PCR; TCRdb's table is partial and in-frame only. The repertoire holds 490,000 or so clones, with 88% as singletons. The sample consisted of PBMCs or T cells enriched from blood (not recorded which). The receptors stem from a woman in her sixties or seventies who had recovered from COVID-19.

This chain connects TRBV15 to TRBJ1-6; D is ambiguous. This CDR3 comprises 13 residues. Per germline, CDR1 LNHNV and CDR2 YYDKDF (reference sequence). V was trimmed by 11 bases and J by 7 bases, leaving 15 bases between them. CDR3 sequence (DNA): TGTGCCGATTCGGGTCGGCTAAATTCACCCCTCCACTTT. The encoded protein is CADSGRLNSPLHF.

This clone was seen a few times. The gene calls are TRBV6-5 and TRBJ2-5; TRBD2 matches at 8 bases. The CDR3 contains 16 residues. J lost 5 bases, V lost 2 bases, and 10 bases had no gene match. Germline CDR1 and CDR2: MNHEY and SVGAGI. Here the CDR3 reads CASSYRGTRKGETQYF. The CDR3 DNA reads TGTGCCAGCAGTTACCGCGGGACTAGAAAAGGGGAGACCCAGTACTTC.

CDR3 protein: CASNQGGPLRAFF. The CDR3 region has the DNA TGTGCCAGTAACCAGGGGGGTCCACTCCGAGCTTTCTTT. The V and J genes are TRBV19 and TRBJ1-1, with 7 bases that match TRBD1. The germline CDR1 and CDR2 sequences are LNHDA and SQIVND (reference sequence). The CDR3 totals 13 residues. V trimming: 7 bases; J trimming: 10 bases; junction bases outside the gene matches: 12.

This chain uses TRBV11-2 with TRBJ2-1; 8 bases map to TRBD2. The CDR3 has 17 amino acids. CDR1 and CDR2 (germline): SGHAT, FQNNGV. V dropped 5 bases and J dropped 0; count of bases not matched to a gene: 9. In nucleotides, the CDR3 is TGTGCCAGCAGCACCCCCGGCGGGGGGATCTCCTACAATGAGCAGTTCTTC. Protein product: CASSTPGGGISYNEQFF.

This clone was detected a few times. The junction and the germline gene differ at one end; a read error may be behind it. The rearrangement links TRBV7-7 to TRBJ2-3, with D possibly matching TRBD2 (7 bases). CDR1 and CDR2 from the germline V gene are SSHAT and FNYEAQ (reference sequence). This CDR3 is built from 16 residues. CDR3 protein: CASSLATGGQEDTQYF. The CDR3 nucleotides read TGTGCTAGCAGCTTAGCGACGGGGGGCCAAGAAGATACGCAGTATTTT.

This rearrangement joins TRBV5-1 to TRBJ2-7; TRBD1 might be the D (5 bases). Germline V gives CDR1 SGHRS, CDR2 YFSETQ. With 0 bases removed from V and 5 bases from J, the gap between germline ends came to 6 bases. The CDR3 is made up of 12 amino acids. CDR3 region: CASSLGTNEQYF. In DNA, the CDR3 is TGCGCCAGCAGCTTGGGGACAAACGAGCAGTACTTC.

The chain has TRBV5-1 and TRBJ1-4; 11 bases agree with TRBD1. V shed 0 bases, J shed 7 bases, and the junction held 8 bases outside the gene matches. The CDR3 runs to 17 residues. From germline, CDR1 is SGHRS and CDR2 YFSETQ. CDR3 amino acids: CASSLAGGQGAGEKLFF. The CDR3 region has the DNA TGCGCCAGCAGCTTGGCTGGTGGACAGGGGGCCGGTGAAAAACTGTTTTTT.

The chain joins TRBV4-1 to TRBJ1-2, with D unresolved. The germline V gene has CDR1 MGHRA and CDR2 YSYEKL. The CDR3 sequence is 16 residues long. With 4 bases removed from V and 0 bases from J, the gap between germline ends came to 15 bases. CDR3 in amino acids: CASSRSPFQTNYGYTF. DNA for the CDR3: TGCGCCAGCAGCCGTTCCCCTTTTCAGACTAACTATGGCTACACCTTC.

The chain joins TRBV24-1 to TRBJ2-7, with a weak D call TRBD1 (6 bases). CDR3 size: 13 residues. The V gene's germline CDR1 is KGHDR and CDR2 SFDVKD. V lost 4 bases, J lost 2 bases, and 8 bases lay in between. The CDR3 bases are TGTGCCACCAGTGAACAGGGAACCTACGAGCAGTACTTC. It encodes CATSEQGTYEQYF.

The V gene is TRBV18, the J gene TRBJ1-5; D perhaps matches TRBD1 (5 bases). This CDR3 contains 14 residues. V was shortened by 5 bases and J by 2 bases, with 10 bases between the two germline ends. In germline, CDR1 is KGHSH, CDR2 LQKENI. CDR3 bases: TGTGCCAGCTCATCGCAGGGCGGCAATCAGCCCCAGCATTTT. Translated: CASSSQGGNQPQHF. Filled out from reference TRBV18 and TRBJ1-5, the complete variable domain reads NAGVMQNPRHLVRRRGQEARLRCSPMKGHSHVYWYRQLPEEGLKFMVYLQKENIIDESGMPKERFSAEFPKEGPSILRIQQVVRGDSAAYFCASSSQGGNQPQHFGDGTRLSIL.

The chain combines TRBV12-5 with TRBJ2-6; possibly TRBD1 for D (5 bases). This CDR3 has 18 residues. Trimming left V 1 base short and J 2 bases short, with 15 bases between. Germline V gene sequence: CDR1 LGHNT, CDR2 FRNRAP. For the CDR3, the DNA is TGTGCTAGTGGTTTGGGGCGACAGACGGGCGCTGGGGCCAACGTCCTGACTTTC. Translation: CASGLGRQTGAGANVLTF.

The chain couples TRBV2 to TRBJ1-1, with TRBD1 matching over 8 bases. Unmatched junction bases numbered 11, after V lost 1 base and J lost 4 bases. CDR1 and CDR2 from the germline V gene are SNHLY and FYNNEI. The CDR3 extends over 17 amino acids. CDR3 DNA sequence: TGTGCCAGCAGTGAAGTCGGGCCTGGACAGGGAGGCACTGAAGCTTTCTTT. Translation: CASSEVGPGQGGTEAFF.

V and J are TRBV2 and TRBJ2-1, with TRBD2 identical over 8 bases. Per the germline V gene, CDR1 is SNHLY and CDR2 is FYNNEI. The CDR3 consists of 16 residues. Germline trimming cut 2 bases from V and 2 bases from J; bases unmatched to any gene: 5. The CDR3 region has the DNA TGTGCCAGCAGTGAAATGGTAGCGGGGCCCTACAATGAGCAGTTCTTC. Its protein is CASSEMVAGPYNEQFF.

This clone occurred a few times. The chain recombines TRBV27 with TRBJ1-1, with TRBD1 as a possible D gene (5 bases). The CDR3 is made up of 15 amino acids. CDR1 MNHEY and CDR2 SMNVEV come from the germline V gene (reference sequence). V lost 0 bases and J lost 4, with 12 bases in between. The CDR3 DNA sequence: TGTGCCAGCAGTTTATCGACAAGGGGCGGCACTGAAGCTTTCTTT. It codes for CASSLSTRGGTEAFF.

This clone was observed a handful of times. V usage is TRBV7-6 and J usage is TRBJ1-5; 9 bases are shared with TRBD1. This CDR3 comprises 17 residues. Germline V gene sequence: CDR1 SGHVS, CDR2 FNYEAQ. V dropped 7 bases and J dropped 1; count of bases not matched to a gene: 11. The CDR3 spells CASNSNWTGESNQPQHF. The CDR3 DNA sequence: TGTGCCAGCAACTCAAATTGGACAGGGGAGAGCAATCAGCCCCAGCATTTT.

The V and J genes are TRBV6-5 and TRBJ1-2, with 12 bases aligning to TRBD1. The CDR3 covers 16 residues. V was clipped by 0 bases and J by 8 bases; unmatched bases: 7. Per germline, CDR1 MNHEY and CDR2 SVGAGI. CDR3 protein: CASSYSGGQGAKGYTF. In nucleotides, the CDR3 is TGTGCCAGCAGTTACTCGGGGGGACAGGGGGCGAAGGGCTACACCTTC.

The J gene is TRBJ2-1, the V gene TRBV24-1; TRBD2 matches 11 bases. The V and J ends lost 3 bases and 5 bases, in that order; junction bases with no gene match: 5. From germline, CDR1 is KGHDR and CDR2 SFDVKD. The CDR3 loop spans 16 amino acids. The CDR3 protein is CATSDRGLAGNNEQFF. For the CDR3, the DNA is TGTGCCACCAGTGATCGTGGACTAGCGGGCAACAATGAGCAGTTCTTC.

J is TRBJ1-1 and V is TRBV5-1; D is ambiguous. In germline, CDR1 is SGHRS, CDR2 YFSETQ. The CDR3 totals 14 residues. V lost 0 bases, J lost 1 base, and 7 bases lay in between. DNA for the CDR3: TGCGCCAGCAGCTTGGGCGGCTCGAACACTGAAGCTTTCTTT. It translates to CASSLGGSNTEAFF.

This clone has more than one count but fewer than ten. The chain links TRBV5-4 to TRBJ2-3; 10 bases match TRBD1. The CDR3 covers 15 residues. V trimming: 4 bases; J trimming: 3 bases; junction bases outside the gene matches: 5. Germline assignment: CDR1 SGHNT and CDR2 YYREEE (reference sequence). The CDR3, as DNA: TGTGCCAGCAGCCCTGACAGGGGGCGGACAGATACGCAGTATTTT. As protein: CASSPDRGRTDTQYF.

This chain's CDR3 is CAISPSPGQGNISGNTIYF. CDR3 sequence (DNA): TGTGCCATCAGCCCCTCCCCTGGACAGGGGAATATCTCTGGAAACACCATATATTTT. The chain couples TRBV10-3 to TRBJ1-3, with 9 positions matching TRBD1. CDR1 is ENHRY, CDR2 SYGVKD, per germline. This CDR3 is built from 19 residues. V dropped 6 bases and J dropped 0; count of bases not matched to a gene: 15.

CDR3 amino acids: CSARGLTAIYF. DNA for the CDR3: TGCAGTGCTAGAGGGCTGACAGCCATATATTTT. The chain carries TRBV20-1 and TRBJ1-3, with D perhaps TRBD1 (5 bases). This CDR3 is 11 amino acids long. V lost 1 base and J lost 11, with 9 bases in between. The germline V gene has CDR1 DFQATT and CDR2 SNEGSKA (reference sequence).

The chain combines TRBV7-2 with TRBJ1-6; a possible D gene is TRBD1 (6 bases). The length of the CDR3 is 17 residues. Germline CDR1 SGHTA, CDR2 FQGNSA. V lost 3 bases and J 0 bases, leaving 12 bases between the germline ends. CDR3 bases: TGTGCCAGCAGCTTCCCGAAGGGGGTCTCCTATAATTCACCCCTCCACTTT. Its protein is CASSFPKGVSYNSPLHF.

As regards this clone: Other DNA sequences in the sample encode the same CDR3. The V and J genes are TRBV6-6 and TRBJ1-2; perhaps TRBD1 as D (5 bases). V shed 1 base and J shed 2 bases, with 8 bases lying between them. Germline V gene lookup returns CDR1 MNHNY and CDR2 SVGAGI (reference sequence). The CDR3 totals 14 residues. CDR3 protein: CASSYWGRNYGYTF. The CDR3 DNA reads TGTGCCAGCAGTTACTGGGGGAGGAACTATGGCTACACCTTC.

The rearrangement joins TRBV6-5 to TRBJ1-6; 9 nucleotides align to TRBD1. Germline values: CDR1 MNHEY, CDR2 SVGAGI. The CDR3 is 13 residues long. V dropped 10 bases and J dropped 12; count of bases not matched to a gene: 10. CDR3 sequence: CATNRDRDGPLHF. In DNA form, the CDR3 reads TGTGCCACCAACCGGGACAGGGATGGACCCCTCCACTTT.

The chain uses TRBV29-1 and TRBJ1-2; 10 bases line up with TRBD1. Per the germline V gene, CDR1 is SQVTM and CDR2 is ANQGSEA. The CDR3 consists of 13 residues. V lost 6 bases and J lost 6; bases outside the gene matches: 7. This CDR3 reads CSVAYGQGDGYTF. CDR3 nucleotide sequence: TGCAGCGTGGCGTATGGACAGGGGGATGGCTACACCTTC.

The chain links TRBV11-2 to TRBJ1-2; 7 positions match TRBD1. In germline, CDR1 is SGHAT, CDR2 FQNNGV. The CDR3 extends over 15 amino acids. J was trimmed by 3 bases and V by 1 base; bases with no gene match: 5. The CDR3 nucleotides are TGTGCCAGCAGCTTAGGATCAGGGGGAGACTATGGCTACACCTTC. Its translation is CASSLGSGGDYGYTF.

This clone showed up just a few times. DNA of the CDR3: TGCAGCGTTGACACAGATGAAGCTTTCTTT. Translation: CSVDTDEAFF. V and J are TRBV29-1 and TRBJ1-1; no clear D. The V end lost 3 bases, the J end lost 7 bases, and 6 bases lay between the germline ends. Germline V gene sequence: CDR1 SQVTM, CDR2 ANQGSEA. This CDR3 has 10 residues.

This chain joins TRBV19 and TRBJ1-6; maybe TRBD1 (5 bases). The CDR3 sequence is 14 residues long. V shed 3 bases and J shed 9 bases, with 12 bases lying between them. Germline CDR1 and CDR2: LNHDA and SQIVND (reference sequence). The chain's CDR3 is CASSMSDGGSPLHF. CDR3 bases: TGTGCCAGTAGTATGAGCGACGGGGGTTCACCCCTCCACTTT.